The sequence of this T cell receptor (beta chain) was determined in a study of vaccination and CD4 T cells after COVID-19. Study information: Ranging from 14 to 241, the interval between dose two and post-vaccine sampling had a median of roughly 73 days.

The time point: late sampling 161 to 241 days after vaccination in three convalescent patients. Treatment noted: roughly ten-day PBMC culture with coronavirus spike peptide pools or control peptides (ViraFEST assay). This clonotype was recorded a few times. Its antigen is not identified. With 3 bases clipped from V and 5 bases from J, the junction kept 6 bases outside the gene matches. The CDR3 is made up of 16 amino acids. CDR1 and CDR2 (germline): KGHDR, SFDVKD. The Oncomine TCR Beta short-read assay was applied to DNA of cultured CD4+ T cells. A single record per CDR3 protein comes from TCRdb applying MiXCR to the PCR reads. The data contain some 15,000 distinct CDR3 sequences, about half of them seen just once; the ten biggest clones take up approximately 15%.

V gene TRBV24-1 combines with J gene TRBJ1-5; 10 nucleotides align to TRBD1. The material was CD4+ T cells from blood, cultured in vitro, obtained about 7 months after SARS-CoV-2 vaccination. The TCR sequence derives from a human donor who had recovered from COVID-19. In DNA form, the CDR3 reads TGTGCCACCAGTGATCCTCGACAGGGGGCAGATCAGCCCCAGCATTTT. Residues: CATSDPRQGADQPQHF.